Sequencing of this T cell receptor (beta chain) was carried out in a study of T cell responses to AZD1222 COVID-19 vaccine. Per the germline V gene, CDR1 is SGHVS and CDR2 is FQNEAQ. The V segment lost 6 bases and the J segment 10 bases; nucleotides outside the gene matches: 6. This CDR3 is 15 amino acids long. Measured with immunoSEQ multiplex PCR; TCRdb has only the in-frame clones, and not every one. The sample lists 150,000 to 200,000 clones, more than 90% occurring once. This receptor was obtained from an adult in good health. This material consisted of peripheral blood, taken on day 0 of AZD1222 vaccination. V is TRBV7-8 and J is TRBJ2-2; 15 nucleotides align to TRBD2. CDR3 in DNA: TGTGCCAGCAGGGGACTAGCGGGAGGAGGGGAGGAGCTGTTTTTT. It specifies CASRGLAGGGEELFF.